One sample yielded the 27 T cell receptor beta chains listed below, sequenced in a study of spatial heterogeneity in lung cancer. As to time point: blood at routine non-recurrence follow-up after resection. TCRdb re-derived calls from the 5' RACE reads in MiXCR, one entry per CDR3 protein. The sample has about 94,000 distinct CDR3 sequences; just under 20% are singletons. Sequences were derived from PBMCs, sampled at follow-up. All receptors derive from a male donor with early-stage non-small cell lung cancer.

This clonotype has only a few counts. This chain connects TRBV11-2 to TRBJ1-4, with D possibly matching TRBD1 (6 bases). This CDR3 has 15 amino acids. From germline, CDR1 is SGHAT and CDR2 FQNNGV. The V gene lost 5 bases and the J gene lost 7 bases, with 17 bases spanning the gap. CDR3 bases: TGTGCCAGCAGCGTAGGAACAGGGATTGGTGAAAAACTGTTTTTT. It codes for CASSVGTGIGEKLFF.

This chain uses TRBV19 with TRBJ1-1, with 8 bases aligning to TRBD1. Germline trimming cut 5 bases from V and 8 bases from J; bases unmatched to any gene: 4. Looked up from germline, CDR1 is LNHDA and CDR2 is SQIVND (reference sequence). The CDR3 has 12 amino acids. The CDR3 is CASSQDRGEAFF. The CDR3 nucleotides read TGTGCCAGTAGTCAAGACAGGGGCGAAGCTTTCTTT.

Many counts were recorded for this clonotype. V is TRBV6-2 or TRBV6-3 and J is TRBJ2-1, with D tentatively TRBD1 (5 bases). V gave up 0 bases and J gave up 9 bases, with 24 bases separating them. The CDR3 spans 18 residues. Germline CDR1 and CDR2: MNHEY and SVGEGT. The DNA for the CDR3 is TGTGCCAGCAGTTACTCCCAGGGTAAGGTACAGTCGCGCGGTGAGCAGTTCTTC. This gives the protein CASSYSQGKVQSRGEQFF.

This clonotype was counted only a few times. The genes are TRBV5-1 and TRBJ1-1; the D gene is possibly TRBD1 (6 bases). The length of the CDR3 is 14 residues. The germline V gene has CDR1 SGHRS and CDR2 YFSETQ. Trimming removed 3 bases from V and 4 bases from J, with 13 bases in between. The CDR3 DNA follows: TGCGCCAGCAGCTCCGGACAGTCGGGCACTGAAGCTTTCTTT. This sequence encodes CASSSGQSGTEAFF.

This clonotype occurred a few times. The chain employs TRBV10-3 and TRBJ2-1, with 12 positions matching TRBD2. The CDR3 extends over 15 amino acids. V lost 3 bases to trimming and J lost 7 bases; unmatched junction nucleotides: 4. Germline V CDR1 and CDR2: ENHRY, SYGVKD. The DNA of the CDR3 is TGTGCCATCAGTGATTCTAGCGGGAGGGCAAATGAGCAGTTCTTC. It yields the protein CAISDSSGRANEQFF.

The V and J genes are TRBV5-1 and TRBJ2-5, with 10 positions matching TRBD2. Germline V gene sequence: CDR1 SGHRS, CDR2 YFSETQ. The CDR3 spans 16 residues. Trimming cost V 0 bases and J 3 bases; bases outside gene matches: 5. CDR3 residues: CASSLALAGAKETQYF. Written as DNA, the CDR3 is TGCGCCAGCAGCTTGGCCCTAGCGGGGGCAAAAGAGACCCAGTACTTC.

The rearrangement joins TRBV27 to TRBJ2-6; D unresolved. The CDR3 is 19 residues long. V was clipped by 6 bases and J by 1 base, with 22 bases between them. Germline V gene lookup returns CDR1 MNHEY and CDR2 SMNVEV (reference sequence). CDR3 DNA sequence: TGTGCCAGCAGAAAATATCCGGGCCAAGTCAGGTCTGGGGCCAACGTCCTGACTTTC. Protein: CASRKYPGQVRSGANVLTF. The variable domain in full, completed from reference TRBV27 and TRBJ2-6, reads EAQVTQNPRYLITVTGKKLTVTCSQNMNHEYMSWYRQDPGLGLRQIYYSMNVEVTDKGDVPEGYKVSRKEKRNFPLILESPSPNQTSLYFCASRKYPGQVRSGANVLTFGAGSRLTVL.

This clonotype has only a few counts. The chain is built from TRBV29-1 and TRBJ1-1, with D possibly matching TRBD1 (5 bases). Germline V gene lookup returns CDR1 SQVTM and CDR2 ANQGSEA. V lost 3 bases, J lost 6 bases, and 11 bases lay in between. CDR3 size: 12 residues. The CDR3 sequence is CSVERGTPEAFF. DNA of the CDR3: TGCAGCGTTGAGAGGGGTACCCCTGAAGCTTTCTTT.

The chain uses TRBV6-2 or TRBV6-3 and TRBJ2-3, with D perhaps matching TRBD2 (6 bases). V lost 6 bases to trimming and J lost 2 bases, with 12 bases between them. The CDR3 has 14 residues. In germline, CDR1 is MNHEY, CDR2 SVGEGT. The CDR3 nucleotides read TGTGCCAGCAGCTTCCGGGGGACCACAGATACGCAGTATTTT. Amino acids: CASSFRGTTDTQYF.

This clonotype was counted between two and nine times. The chain employs TRBV2 and TRBJ2-3; TRBD2 agrees at 7 bases. V dropped 1 base and J dropped 8; count of bases not matched to a gene: 18. The CDR3 has 18 residues. Looked up from germline, CDR1 is SNHLY and CDR2 is FYNNEI. The CDR3 bases are TGTGCCAGCAGTGAAGGCAGCGGGATACCCCTACGAGAGGGTACGCAGTATTTT. It is translated as CASSEGSGIPLREGTQYF.

J is TRBJ2-3 and V is TRBV6-2 or TRBV6-3; TRBD2 matches at 7 bases. Trimming cost V 4 bases and J 0 bases; bases outside gene matches: 7. This CDR3 is built from 16 residues. Germline V gives CDR1 MNHEY, CDR2 SVGEGT. As DNA, the CDR3 is TGTGCCAGCAGTTCAGCGGGCGGGGGTAGCACAGATACGCAGTATTTT. Its translation: CASSSAGGGSTDTQYF.

The chain joins TRBV5-6 to TRBJ1-2; D perhaps matches TRBD1 (6 bases). V lost 0 bases and J lost 4, with 16 bases in between. This CDR3 region has 16 residues. Germline V gene lookup returns CDR1 SGHDT and CDR2 YYEEEE. CDR3 sequence (DNA): TGTGCCAGCAGCTTGGGGCAGGGGAGGATCCGCTATGGCTACACCTTC. Protein: CASSLGQGRIRYGYTF. Variable domain in full (rest from reference TRBV5-6 and TRBJ1-2): DAGVTQSPTHLIKTRGQQVTLRCSPKSGHDTVSWYQQALGQGPQFIFQYYEEEERQRGNFPDRFSGHQFPNYSSELNVNALLLGDSALYLCASSLGQGRIRYGYTFGSGTRLTVV.

This clonotype was seen repeatedly, ten times or more. The chain couples TRBV5-4 to TRBJ1-6, with 7 bases identical to TRBD1. The germline V gene has CDR1 SGHNT and CDR2 YYREEE (reference sequence). This CDR3 has 15 residues. The J segment lost 9 bases and the V segment lost 3 bases, leaving 9 bases of the junction unmatched. CDR3: CASSYYDREGSPLHF. The CDR3 DNA is TGTGCCAGCAGCTATTATGACAGGGAAGGTTCACCCCTCCACTTT.

This clonotype has just a few counts. The chain has TRBV6-5 and TRBJ2-7; D tentatively reads TRBD1 or TRBD2 (5 bases each). Trimming took 0 bases from V and 3 from J, leaving 15 bases between them. CDR3 length: 16 amino acids. The germline V gene has CDR1 MNHEY and CDR2 SVGAGI. Here the CDR3 reads CASSYSIGAGGYEQYF. For the CDR3, the DNA is TGTGCCAGCAGTTACTCGATCGGGGCGGGTGGCTACGAGCAGTACTTC.

This clonotype was observed a few times. J is TRBJ1-5 and V is TRBV6-1; a possible D gene is TRBD1 (6 bases). V lost 11 bases and J lost 4, with 15 bases in between. Germline CDR1 MNHNS, CDR2 SASEGT. The CDR3 runs 13 residues. CDR3 sequence reads: CAVNRETNQPQHF. CDR3 in DNA: TGTGCCGTAAACAGGGAAACGAATCAGCCCCAGCATTTT.

In its sample, this clonotype was seen a few times. The chain carries TRBV28 and TRBJ2-7; D remains ambiguous. Germline CDR1 reads MDHEN; CDR2 reads SYDVKM. V shed 4 bases and J shed 3 bases, with 7 bases lying between them. CDR3 length: 12 amino acids. CDR3 nucleotides: TGTGCCAGCAGTTCAGAGGTCTACGAGCAGTACTTC. Its translation is CASSSEVYEQYF. Full variable domain (rest looked up from reference TRBV28 and TRBJ2-7): DVKVTQSSRYLVKRTGEKVFLECVQDMDHENMFWYRQDPGLGLRLIYFSYDVKMKEKGDIPEGYSVSREKKERFSLILESASTNQTSMYLCASSSEVYEQYFGPGTRLTVT.

This clonotype was seen a few times. The V gene is TRBV3-1, the J gene TRBJ1-5; D perhaps matches TRBD1 (5 bases). V lost 4 bases and J 1 base, leaving 5 bases between the germline ends. CDR3 length equals 13 residues. Germline V gene data show CDR1 as LGHDT and CDR2 as YNNKEL (reference sequence). In DNA form, the CDR3 reads TGTGCCAGCAGCCGGGGGAGCAATCAGCCCCAGCATTTT. Its translation: CASSRGSNQPQHF.

This clonotype was detected only a few times. The chain recombines TRBV29-1 with TRBJ1-4; D possibly corresponds to TRBD1 (5 bases). CDR1 is SQVTM and CDR2 is ANQGSEA in the germline V gene. The germline V and J ends were trimmed by 4 bases and 4 bases, with 19 bases remaining between them. The CDR3 loop spans 16 amino acids. This CDR3 reads CSVASGSLGVNEKLFF. The CDR3 DNA sequence: TGCAGCGTTGCTTCGGGATCCCTGGGGGTTAATGAAAAACTGTTTTTT. Full variable domain (remainder filled in from reference TRBV29-1 and TRBJ1-4): SAVISQKPSRDICQRGTSLTIQCQVDSQVTMMFWYRQQPGQSLTLIATANQGSEATYESGFVIDKFPISRPNLTFSTLTVSNMSPEDSSIYLCSVASGSLGVNEKLFFGSGTQLSVL.

This chain links TRBV7-2 with TRBJ2-2, with no clear D. Trimming pared 5 bases from V and 4 bases from J, leaving 14 bases between. The CDR3 sequence is 15 residues long. The germline V gene encodes CDR1 SGHTA and CDR2 FQGNSA. Here the CDR3 reads CASSRNWVRTGELFF. The CDR3 region has the DNA TGTGCCAGCAGCCGTAACTGGGTGCGCACCGGGGAGCTGTTTTTT.

This clonotype was counted at least ten times. This chain uses TRBV10-3 with TRBJ1-1; no definite D call. Trimming removed 6 bases from V and 1 base from J, with 3 bases in between. The CDR3 totals 11 residues. Germline CDR1 and CDR2: ENHRY and SYGVKD. CDR3 sequence reads: CAIRQNTEAFF. CDR3 coding DNA: TGTGCCATCAGACAGAACACTGAAGCTTTCTTT.

The genes are TRBV20-1 and TRBJ2-2; 7 bases agree with TRBD2. The CDR3 sequence is 16 residues long. V trimming: 0 bases; J trimming: 3 bases; junction bases outside the gene matches: 7. Germline V gives CDR1 DFQATT, CDR2 SNEGSKA (reference sequence). The CDR3 protein is CSARDMSLADTGELFF. DNA of the CDR3: TGCAGTGCTAGAGATATGAGTCTAGCGGACACCGGGGAGCTGTTTTTT.

This chain uses TRBV19 with TRBJ1-5; D unclear. Germline CDR1 reads LNHDA; CDR2 reads SQIVND (reference sequence). The CDR3 has 12 residues. V lost 7 bases and J lost 0, with 4 bases in between. The CDR3 DNA reads TGTGCCAGTAAGGGTAGCAATCAGCCCCAGCATTTT. This encodes CASKGSNQPQHF.

This clonotype showed up many times. This CDR3 reads CASSYLQGRIDTGELFF. The CDR3 DNA reads as TGTGCCAGCAGCTATTTACAGGGGAGAATCGACACCGGGGAGCTGTTTTTT. The V call is TRBV3-1, the J call TRBJ2-2; the match to TRBD1 covers 7 bases. This CDR3 is built from 17 residues. CDR1 LGHDT and CDR2 YNNKEL come from the germline V gene (reference sequence). Trimming took 5 bases from V and 3 from J; bases not matched to a gene: 12.

The J gene is TRBJ2-3, the V gene TRBV7-2; TRBD1 matches at 7 bases. Germline-derived CDR1 and CDR2 are SGHTA and FQGNSA. The V segment lost 3 bases and the J segment 0 bases; nucleotides outside the gene matches: 3. CDR3 length equals 15 residues. CDR3 protein: CASSLDRRSTDTQYF. CDR3 DNA sequence: TGTGCCAGCAGCTTGGACAGGAGGAGCACAGATACGCAGTATTTT. Full variable domain (rest looked up from reference TRBV7-2 and TRBJ2-3): GAGVSQSPSNKVTEKGKDVELRCDPISGHTALYWYRQSLGQGLEFLIYFQGNSAPDKSGLPSDRFSAERTGGSVSTLTIQRTQQEDSAVYLCASSLDRRSTDTQYFGPGTRLTVL.

The chain combines TRBV3-1 with TRBJ1-1; no clear D gene. V lost 1 base and J lost 0, with 9 bases in between. Germline V gene data show CDR1 as LGHDT and CDR2 as YNNKEL (reference sequence). The CDR3 has 15 amino acids. The CDR3 DNA sequence: TGTGCCAGCAGCCAAGGTGCGGTGATGAACACTGAAGCTTTCTTT. This codes for CASSQGAVMNTEAFF.

The J gene is TRBJ2-5, the V gene TRBV20-1; D not resolved. Trimming removed 0 bases from V and 1 base from J, with 9 bases in between. Germline loops: CDR1 DFQATT, CDR2 SNEGSKA (reference sequence). The CDR3 loop spans 14 amino acids. Here the CDR3 reads CSARDLGIQETQYF. CDR3 sequence (DNA): TGCAGTGCTAGAGATCTGGGGATCCAAGAGACCCAGTACTTC.

The genes are TRBV9 and TRBJ2-5, with D uncertain. From germline, CDR1 is SGDLS and CDR2 YYNGEE. V lost 3 bases to trimming and J lost 2 bases, with 11 bases between them. The CDR3 consists of 14 residues. CDR3 sequence reads: CASSAQLWQETQYF. In DNA, the CDR3 is TGTGCCAGCAGCGCCCAGCTTTGGCAAGAGACCCAGTACTTC.